The 17 T cell receptor beta chains given below trace back to one sample, sequenced in a study of tissue T cells after allogeneic stem cell transplantation. This sample's time point: mouse harvest day 14 after allogeneic transplant. The graft held 10^6 splenic CD5+ T cells and 10^7 T-cell-depleted bone marrow cells. Profiled with immunoSEQ multiplex PCR; TCRdb holds only in-frame clones, not every one. The data contain 3,000 or so clones, 48% of them singletons. The sequencing sample was made of gut tissue. All receptors derive from a female BALB/c mouse given C57BL/6 T cells with graft-versus-host disease after an allogeneic hematopoietic cell transplant.

In the case of this clone: The germline and genes are mouse ones. The CDR3 end is not reached by the read, which stops 1 residue before it; the germline J gene fills it in. V is TRBV31 and J is TRBJ2-3; TRBD2 matches at 10 bases. V trimming: 8 bases; J trimming: 1 base; junction bases outside the gene matches: 9. The germline CDR1 and CDR2 sequences are GKSSPN and SITVG. This CDR3 contains 15 residues. The CDR3 sequence: CAQAGGARGAETLYF. Incomplete CDR3 DNA: TGTGCCCAGGCTGGGGGGGCGCGGGGTGCAGAAACGCTGTAT.

About this clone: These gene names are mouse names. Read data end 1 residue before the CDR3 end; the end is taken from the germline J gene. The J gene is TRBJ2-4, the V gene TRBV3, with 9 bases lining up with TRBD2. This CDR3 comprises 15 residues. The germline V gene encodes CDR1 SNHLY and CDR2 FYNGKV (reference sequence). The ends lost 5 bases at V and 0 bases at J; junction bases unmatched: 3. CDR3 DNA, as far as it was read: TGTGCCAGCAGCCAGACTGGGGGTAGTCAAAACACCTTGTAC. Its translation is CASSQTGGSQNTLY. The whole CDR3 is CASSQTGGSQNTLYF.

To note about this clone: Gene names are mouse gene names. The read is 1 residue too short to cover the CDR3 end, so that end is filled in from the germline J gene. This chain uses TRBV26 with TRBJ2-3; D is unclear. Trimming took 3 bases from V and 0 from J, leaving 4 bases between them. CDR1 is KGHPV, CDR2 FQNQEV, per germline (reference sequence). The CDR3 runs 13 residues. The DNA read from the CDR3 is TGTGCCAGCAGTCTAAACAGTGCAGAAACGCTGTAT. This sequence encodes CASSLNSAETLY. In full, the CDR3 is CASSLNSAETLYF.

In the case of this clone: Mouse gene names apply. The read finishes 1 residue shy of the CDR3 end, and the germline J gene is used to complete it. The genes are TRBV2 and TRBJ2-7, with D possibly TRBD2 on 6 matching bases. Trimming cost V 0 bases and J 4 bases, with 10 bases left between them. The germline V gene encodes CDR1 LGHNA and CDR2 YSYQKL. The length of the CDR3 is 14 residues. The sequenced CDR3 bases are TGTGCCAGCAGCCAAGATCTGGGGACTTATGAACAGTAC. Its translation: CASSQDLGTYEQY. The complete CDR3 sequence is CASSQDLGTYEQYF.

This clone was observed a few times. Gene labels here are mouse ones. The read stops 1 residue short of the end of the CDR3; the missing end is completed from the germline J gene. The gene calls are TRBV13-1 and TRBJ2-4; a weak D match, TRBD1 (5 bases). The CDR3 runs to 14 residues. Per germline, CDR1 NSHNY and CDR2 SYGAGN. V lost 4 bases and J lost 0, with 9 bases in between. The CDR3 protein is CASSTRQSQNTLYF. The sequenced part of the CDR3 DNA is TGTGCCAGCAGTACTCGACAGAGTCAAAACACCTTGTAC.

This clone was detected only once. Gene names are the mouse ones. This CDR3 is CASSLGGAPGNTLYF. The part of the CDR3 DNA that was read is TGTGCCAGCAGTCTGGGGGGGGCGCCTGGAAATACGCTCTAT. This chain connects TRBV26 to TRBJ1-3; tentatively, D is TRBD1 (6 bases). The read is 1 residue too short to cover the CDR3 end, so that end is filled in from the germline J gene. This CDR3 is built from 15 residues. Trimming left V 2 bases short and J 2 bases short, with 10 bases between. Germline V gene sequence: CDR1 KGHPV, CDR2 FQNQEV (reference sequence).

This clone was found a few times. Gene names follow the mouse nomenclature. Read sequence stops 1 residue before the CDR3 end, and the germline J gene provides the missing end. This sequence joins TRBV26 and TRBJ1-6; a possible D gene is TRBD1 (6 bases). TRBJ1-6 is an ORF; its function is uncertain. Germline V gene data show CDR1 as KGHPV and CDR2 as FQNQEV (reference sequence). This CDR3 has 14 residues. V lost 0 bases, J lost 6 bases, and 6 bases lay in between. The chain's CDR3 is CASSLSGANSPLYF. CDR3 bases read: TGTGCCAGCAGTCTGTCGGGGGCTAATTCGCCCCTCTAC.

A remark on this clone: Mouse gene names and germline throughout. The read gets to within 1 residue of the CDR3 end, and the germline J gene fills in the rest. This sequence joins TRBV16 and TRBJ1-6, with a weak D call TRBD1 (5 bases). TRBJ1-6 is treated as an ORF (open reading frame) with a function not yet certain. The CDR3 runs 13 residues. Germline V gene sequence: CDR1 SGHSA, CDR2 FRNQAP. Trimming shortened V by 5 bases and J by 4 bases, and 6 bases separated the two germline ends. CDR3 DNA, as far as it was read: TGTGCAAGCAGCCCAGGGTATAATTCGCCCCTCTAC. It yields the protein CASSPGYNSPLY. The CDR3 in its entirety is CASSPGYNSPLYF.

As regards this clone: Here the gene names and germline are mouse. The read is 1 residue too short to cover the CDR3 end, so that end is filled in from the germline J gene. The chain recombines TRBV3 with TRBJ1-2, with a possible D match to TRBD1 (5 bases). CDR1 is SNHLY, CDR2 FYNGKV, per germline (reference sequence). The ends were cut back, 6 bases at V and 0 bases at J, with 8 bases in the middle. The CDR3 spans 13 residues. The CDR3 is CASSTTANSDYTF. The covered CDR3 bases are TGTGCCAGCAGTACGACAGCAAACTCCGACTACACC.

Of note for this clone: Gene names follow the mouse nomenclature. The read falls 1 residue short of the CDR3 end, and the missing part is taken from the germline J gene. This rearrangement joins TRBV24 to TRBJ1-3; a weak D match, TRBD1 (5 bases). Germline CDR1 reads KGHTA; CDR2 reads FRNEEI. With 2 bases removed from V and 7 bases from J, the gap between germline ends came to 9 bases. The CDR3 totals 13 residues. The part of the CDR3 DNA that was read is TGTGCCAGCAGTCTGCCAGGGAGGAATACGCTCTAT. Translation: CASSLPGRNTLY. The full-length CDR3 reads as CASSLPGRNTLYF.

In regard to this clone: Mouse gene names and germline throughout. The CDR3 is cut off 1 residue early in the read; its end comes from the germline J gene. The rearrangement joins TRBV1 to TRBJ2-2; maybe TRBD2 (6 bases). V was trimmed by 3 bases and J by 5 bases, leaving 7 bases between them. Germline V gives CDR1 NSQYPW, CDR2 LRSPGD (reference sequence). The CDR3 length is 13 residues. CDR3 loop: CTCSAGGTGQLYF. Partial CDR3 DNA: TGCACCTGCAGTGCGGGGGGAACCGGGCAGCTCTAC.

On this clone: Gene names refer to mouse genes. The read finishes 1 residue shy of the CDR3 end, and the germline J gene is used to complete it. V usage is TRBV26 and J usage is TRBJ2-4, with unresolved D. Germline V lookup: CDR1 KGHPV, CDR2 FQNQEV (reference sequence). CDR3 size: 14 residues. The V and J ends lost 6 bases and 0 bases respectively, with 10 bases between them. CDR3: CASSRQASQNTLYF. The part of the CDR3 DNA that was read is TGTGCCAGCAGCCGTCAAGCTAGTCAAAACACCTTGTAC.

Concerning this clone itself: Gene names and germline refer to mouse. The read gets to within 1 residue of the CDR3 end, and the germline J gene fills in the rest. The chain joins TRBV19 to TRBJ2-4, with TRBD2 identical over 8 bases. This CDR3 is built from 14 residues. Germline loops: CDR1 FNHDT, CDR2 SITEND (reference sequence). V dropped 2 bases and J dropped 4; count of bases not matched to a gene: 3. Here the CDR3 reads CASSMVWGENTLYF. The part of the CDR3 DNA that was read is TGTGCCAGCAGTATGGTCTGGGGGGAAAACACCTTGTAC. Full variable domain (missing parts from reference TRBV19 and TRBJ2-4): GGIITQTPKFLIGQEGQKLTLKCQQNFNHDTMYWYRQDSGKGLRLIYYSITENDLQKGDLSEGYDASREKKSSFSLTVTSAQKNEMAVFLCASSMVWGENTLYFGAGTRLSVL.

A note on this clone: Here the gene names and germline are mouse. The read terminates 1 residue before the CDR3 end, so the remaining end is supplied by the germline J gene. The V gene is TRBV1, the J gene TRBJ2-5, with TRBD2 matching 10 bases. The trim removed 4 bases at V and 2 bases at J, leaving 0 bases unmatched. The CDR3 totals 14 residues. The V gene's germline CDR1 is NSQYPW and CDR2 LRSPGD (reference sequence). Here the CDR3 reads CTCSDWGGQDTQYF. The CDR3 bases that were read are TGCACCTGCAGTGACTGGGGGGGCCAAGACACCCAGTAC.

This clone was seen a handful of times. Gene names are the mouse ones. The read ends 1 residue before the CDR3 terminus; that terminus is restored from the germline J gene. This chain links TRBV26 with TRBJ2-7; 10 bases match TRBD1. This CDR3 has 14 amino acids. After removal of 4 bases from V and 7 bases from J, the junction contained 7 bases not matched to a gene. CDR1 and CDR2 from the germline V gene are KGHPV and FQNQEV (reference sequence). The CDR3 region is CASSRGGQGREQYF. The CDR3 bases that were read are TGTGCCAGCAGTCGGGGGGGACAGGGGCGGGAACAGTAC.

This clone has a handful of counts. Gene and germline names: mouse. The read halts 1 residue ahead of the CDR3 end, with the missing end drawn from the germline J gene. V usage is TRBV14 and J usage is TRBJ1-1, with D perhaps TRBD1 (5 bases). Trimming left V 0 bases short and J 0 bases short, with 12 bases between. The CDR3 extends over 16 amino acids. The germline V gene has CDR1 SGHDT and CDR2 FRDEAV. The CDR3 sequence is CASSFWGNGANTEVFF. The CDR3 bases that were read are TGTGCCAGCAGTTTCTGGGGGAACGGAGCAAACACAGAAGTCTTC.

A note on this clone: The genes and germline here are from mouse. The read halts 1 residue ahead of the CDR3 end, with the missing end drawn from the germline J gene. The V call is TRBV19, the J call TRBJ2-7; 9 bases line up with TRBD2. Germline CDR1 and CDR2: FNHDT and SITEND (reference sequence). The CDR3 totals 15 residues. J was trimmed by 0 bases and V by 2 bases; bases with no gene match: 3. This CDR3 reads CASSMWTGVSYEQYF. The CDR3 DNA, read in part, is TGTGCCAGCAGTATGTGGACTGGGGTCTCCTATGAACAGTAC.